These 32 T cell receptor beta chains came from one sample sequenced in a study of CD8+ T cells in alopecia areata. Following RNA extraction, reverse transcription yielded cDNA that acted as the sequencing template. Method: immunoSEQ multiplex PCR; TCRdb's copy keeps in-frame clones and lacks some. The repertoire yields approximately 300,000 clones, none seen only once; the top ten contain 1.2%. Cell sorting was performed on pooled cutaneous lymph node cells with CD4, CD8alpha, NKG2D, NKG2ACE and other markers. Specimen: CD4+ T cells sorted from a lymph node. The receptors were sampled from a C3H/HeJ mouse with alopecia areata. The strain's MHC: H2-k.

Turning to this clone: Germline and genes here are mouse. The CDR3 extends 4 residues past the end of the read, so its final part is completed from the germline J gene. The rearrangement joins TRBV5 to TRBJ2-3, with 12 nucleotides matching TRBD2. CDR1 is LGHNA and CDR2 is YNLKQL in the germline V gene (reference sequence). After removal of 0 bases from V and 2 bases from J, the junction contained 3 bases not matched to a gene. The CDR3 is made up of 17 amino acids. CDR3 DNA (partial): TGTGCCAGCAGCCAAGAAGACTGGGGGGGCGATGCAGAA. Amino acids: CASSQEDWGGDAE. The entire CDR3 reads CASSQEDWGGDAETLYF.

This clone was detected only a few times. Germline and genes here are mouse. The sequence runs out 4 residues before the end of the CDR3; the remainder is reconstructed from the germline J gene. The rearrangement uses TRBV31 and TRBJ2-2, with 7 bases fitting TRBD1. Trimming at V came to 0 bases and at J to 6 bases, leaving 1 base not matched to a gene. The CDR3 runs to 13 residues. CDR1 is GKSSPN and CDR2 is SITVG in the germline V gene. The CDR3 protein is CAWSLQGPGQLYF. Partial CDR3 DNA: TGTGCCTGGAGTCTACAGGGGCCCGGG.

This clone turned up a few times. Gene names refer to mouse genes. With the read ending 4 residues before the CDR3 end, the germline J gene is used to fill in that end. Within the sample, other DNA sequences also encode this same CDR3. The chain has TRBV13-2 and TRBJ2-3; 10 bases fit TRBD1. CDR1 NNHNN and CDR2 SYGAGS come from the germline V gene (reference sequence). CDR3 length: 14 amino acids. Trimming took 3 bases from V and 2 from J; bases not matched to a gene: 0. The CDR3 DNA, read in part, is TGTGCCAGCGGTGGACAGGGGGCTGCAGAA. Amino acids: CASGGQGAAE. The entire CDR3 is CASGGQGAAETLYF.

As concerns this clone: Any gene name here is a mouse gene name. The CDR3 end lies 4 residues beyond the end of the read and is filled in from the germline J gene. The V gene is TRBV1, the J gene TRBJ2-2, with D uncertain. CDR1 and CDR2 (germline): NSQYPW, LRSPGD (reference sequence). This CDR3 has 15 amino acids. V was cut by 0 bases and J by 3 bases, with 8 bases left in between. The CDR3 sequence is CTCSAERVDTGQLYF. The CDR3 bases that were read are TGCACCTGCAGTGCAGAGAGGGTGGACACCGGG.

Of note for this clone: One base away lies a much larger clone, so this may be a sequencing read error. The gene symbols are mouse symbols. The CDR3 extends 4 residues past the end of the read, so its final part is completed from the germline J gene. Other DNA sequences of this sample code for an identical CDR3. V gene TRBV13-3 combines with J gene TRBJ2-5; unclear D gene. The CDR3 runs 13 residues. V lost 3 bases, J lost 0 bases, and 5 bases lay in between. Germline CDR1 NNHDY, CDR2 SYVADS. The part of the CDR3 DNA that was read is TGTGCCAGCAGTGGACAAAACCAAGAC. Its protein is CASSGQNQD. The complete CDR3 reads CASSGQNQDTQYF.

Note on this clone: One base away lies a much larger clone, so this may be a sequencing read error. Mouse gene names and germline throughout. The read finishes 4 residues shy of the CDR3 end, and the germline J gene is used to complete it. Additional DNA sequences in this sample encode the identical CDR3. The gene calls are TRBV19 and TRBJ2-1; the match to TRBD2 covers 10 bases. CDR1 is FNHDT and CDR2 is SITEND in the germline V gene (reference sequence). The CDR3 is 15 residues long. V lost 3 bases and J lost 1; bases outside the gene matches: 1. The covered CDR3 bases are TGTGCCAGCAGTAGGGGACTGGGGAACTATGCT. It is translated as CASSRGLGNYA. The complete CDR3 sequence is CASSRGLGNYAEQFF. Looking up the rest from reference TRBV19 and TRBJ2-1 gives the full variable domain: GGIITQTPKFLIGQEGQKLTLKCQQNFNHDTMYWYRQDSGKGLRLIYYSITENDLQKGDLSEGYDASREKKSSFSLTVTSAQKNEMAVFLCASSRGLGNYAEQFFGPGTRLTVL.

In regard to this clone: The genes are named according to mouse. The read gets to within 4 residues of the CDR3 end, and the germline J gene fills in the rest. The V gene is TRBV13-1, the J gene TRBJ2-3, with 9 bases that match TRBD2. In germline, CDR1 is NSHNY, CDR2 SYGAGN. This CDR3 spans 15 amino acids. V lost 5 bases and J lost 0; bases outside the gene matches: 4. CDR3 in amino acids: CASRATGGSAETLYF. The DNA read from the CDR3 is TGTGCCAGCAGAGCGACTGGGGGTAGTGCAGAA.

Remarks on this clone: Gene and germline names: mouse. The read finishes 3 residues shy of the CDR3 end, and the germline J gene is used to complete it. The chain carries TRBV13-1 and TRBJ1-6, with D perhaps matching TRBD1 (5 bases). TRBJ1-6 is noted as an ORF with a role that remains uncertain. V was pared by 5 bases and J by 7 bases, with 13 bases between. The CDR3 runs 14 residues. Looked up from germline, CDR1 is NSHNY and CDR2 is SYGAGN. This chain's CDR3 is CASSVQGANSPLYF. CDR3 DNA, as far as it was read: TGTGCCAGCAGCGTTCAGGGCGCAAATTCGCCC.

In this sample, this clone turned up a few times. Germline and genes: mouse. The sequence runs out 4 residues before the end of the CDR3; the remainder is reconstructed from the germline J gene. The chain employs TRBV13-3 and TRBJ2-5, with a possible D match to TRBD1 (5 bases). Germline CDR1 is NNHDY and CDR2 is SYVADS. CDR3 length equals 13 residues. CDR3 sequence reads: CASSDRVKDTQYF. Partial CDR3 DNA: TGTGCCAGCAGTGACAGGGTTAAAGAC.

This clone has only a few counts. The genes are named according to mouse. Here the CDR3 reads CASSDAWGRDTQYF. The CDR3 DNA, read in part, is TGTGCCAGCAGTGATGCCTGGGGGCGGGAC. The chain employs TRBV13-1 and TRBJ2-5; tentative D call: TRBD2 (7 bases). With the read ending 4 residues before the CDR3 end, the germline J gene is used to fill in that end. This CDR3 spans 14 amino acids. CDR1 is NSHNY, CDR2 SYGAGN, per germline.

This clone turned up a few times. Mouse names are used for the genes. The CDR3 end falls 4 residues outside the read, so it is completed with the germline J gene. The V gene is TRBV19, the J gene TRBJ2-7; weak D call: TRBD1 (5 bases). CDR3 length: 13 amino acids. Germline V lookup: CDR1 FNHDT, CDR2 SITEND (reference sequence). CDR3 protein: CASSNQGGYEQYF. The sequenced CDR3 bases are TGTGCCAGCAGTAATCAGGGTGGTTAT.

This clone came up a few times. Gene names refer to mouse genes. The sequence runs out 3 residues before the end of the CDR3; the remainder is reconstructed from the germline J gene. V gene TRBV29 combines with J gene TRBJ1-6; 9 positions match TRBD1. TRBJ1-6 qualifies as an ORF whose function is uncertain. The trim removed 6 bases at V and 8 bases at J, leaving 2 bases unmatched. CDR1 is MSHET and CDR2 is SYDVDS in the germline V gene. This CDR3 comprises 13 residues. CDR3 protein: CASRRTGDSPLYF. The CDR3 bases that were read are TGTGCTAGCAGAAGGACAGGGGATTCGCCC.

As to this clone: The gene names given are mouse names. The CDR3 end falls 4 residues outside the read, so it is completed with the germline J gene. This CDR3 is also generated by other DNA sequences in the sample. The chain is built from TRBV13-3 and TRBJ1-1; D might be TRBD1 (6 bases). V dropped 1 base and J dropped 4 bases, with 11 bases sitting between them. Germline V lookup: CDR1 NNHDY, CDR2 SYVADS. CDR3 size: 14 residues. The CDR3 is CASSDQGRGTEVFF. CDR3 DNA (partial): TGTGCCAGCAGTGATCAGGGGAGGGGCACA.

Comments on this clone: Gene labels here are mouse ones. The read ends 4 residues before the CDR3 terminus; that terminus is restored from the germline J gene. V and J are TRBV13-2 and TRBJ1-2, with 7 bases that match TRBD1. CDR1 is NNHNN, CDR2 SYGAGS, per germline (reference sequence). There are 15 residues in the CDR3. V lost 2 bases, J lost 0 bases, and 4 bases stayed unmatched. The sequenced CDR3 bases are TGTGCCAGCGGTGACAGGGACAGCCCAAACTCC. This gives the protein CASGDRDSPNS. The CDR3 in full is CASGDRDSPNSDYTF.

Comments on this clone: Gene names and germline match the mouse. The read terminates 4 residues ahead of where the CDR3 ends, so the germline J gene completes it. The chain links TRBV1 to TRBJ1-2, with TRBD1 identical over 10 bases. Germline CDR1 and CDR2: NSQYPW and LRSPGD (reference sequence). V trimming: 1 base; J trimming: 3 bases; junction bases outside the gene matches: 2. The CDR3 is 15 residues long. The CDR3 bases that were read are TGCACCTGCAGTGCAGTTGGGACAGGGGACTCC. Protein: CTCSAVGTGDS. The entire CDR3 sequence reads CTCSAVGTGDSDYTF. Supplemented by reference TRBV1 and TRBJ1-2, the full variable domain reads VTLLEQNPRWRLVPRGQAVNLRCILKNSQYPWMSWYQQDLQKQLQWLFTLRSPGDKEVKSLPGADYLATRVTDTELRLQVANMSQGRTLYCTCSAVGTGDSDYTFGSGTRLLVI.

A few counts support this clone. Gene and germline names: mouse. The DNA ends 4 residues before the CDR3 does, and the rest of the CDR3 is filled in from the germline J gene. V usage is TRBV1 and J usage is TRBJ2-1, with 9 bases that match TRBD1. Trimming cost V 1 base and J 4 bases; bases outside gene matches: 5. The V gene's germline CDR1 is NSQYPW and CDR2 LRSPGD (reference sequence). The CDR3 runs to 16 residues. Partial CDR3 DNA: TGCACCTGCAGTGCAGCCGGGACAGGGAGATATGCT. It translates to CTCSAAGTGRYA. The CDR3 reads in full as CTCSAAGTGRYAEQFF.

This clone was picked up a small number of times. Gene names are mouse gene names. The missing CDR3 end, 4 residues past where the read stops, is filled in from the germline J gene. The chain joins TRBV5 to TRBJ2-2, with 9 bases lining up with TRBD1. J was trimmed by 4 bases and V by 1 base; bases with no gene match: 1. The germline gives CDR1 LGHNA, CDR2 YNLKQL (reference sequence). The CDR3 runs 15 residues. The CDR3 is CASSQGTGVTGQLYF. Partial CDR3 DNA: TGTGCCAGCAGCCAAGGGACAGGGGTCACCGGG.

This clone was recorded a few times. Germline and genes: mouse. The sequenced CDR3 bases are TGTGCCAGCAGTGACAAGGGGGATTTCTAT. Translation: CASSDKGDFY. The complete CDR3 sequence is CASSDKGDFYEQYF. This sequence joins TRBV13-3 and TRBJ2-7; D is possibly TRBD1 (6 bases). The CDR3 end is not reached by the read, which stops 4 residues before it; the germline J gene fills it in. Trimming took 2 bases from V and 3 from J, leaving 12 bases between them. Germline lookup yields CDR1 NNHDY and CDR2 SYVADS. The CDR3 has 14 residues.

Comments on this clone: Genes here carry mouse names. The CDR3 end falls 4 residues outside the read, so it is completed with the germline J gene. The chain recombines TRBV5 with TRBJ2-5, with 8 bases fitting TRBD2. Germline V CDR1 and CDR2: LGHNA, YNLKQL (reference sequence). This CDR3 comprises 17 residues. Germline trimming cut 0 bases from V and 0 bases from J; bases unmatched to any gene: 5. The CDR3 sequence is CASSQDNWGINQDTQYF. CDR3 DNA (partial): TGTGCCAGCAGCCAAGATAACTGGGGGATTAACCAAGAC.

This clone was detected only a few times. Gene names are the mouse ones. The CDR3 end falls 4 residues outside the read, so it is completed with the germline J gene. This chain uses TRBV13-3 with TRBJ2-5; 11 bases agree with TRBD2. The CDR3 contains 14 residues. Germline V gene lookup returns CDR1 NNHDY and CDR2 SYVADS. The sequenced part of the CDR3 DNA is TGTGCCAGCAGGGACCGGGACTGGGGGGAC. It is translated as CASRDRDWGD. The whole CDR3 region reads CASRDRDWGDTQYF.

With regard to this clone: Mouse gene names and germline throughout. Read sequence stops 4 residues before the CDR3 end, and the germline J gene provides the missing end. The J gene is TRBJ2-5, the V gene TRBV1, with D possibly being TRBD1 (6 bases). In germline, CDR1 is NSQYPW, CDR2 LRSPGD (reference sequence). The CDR3 has 13 residues. The DNA read from the CDR3 is TGCACCTGCAGTGAACAGGGATGGGAC. The encoded protein is CTCSEQGWD. The CDR3 in its entirety is CTCSEQGWDTQYF.

This clone occurred a few times. Gene labels here are mouse ones. Sequencing ends 4 residues short of the CDR3 end; the germline J gene provides the rest. The rearrangement links TRBV29 to TRBJ2-4, with a weak D call TRBD1 (6 bases). Germline CDR1 is MSHET and CDR2 is SYDVDS. Trimming removed 0 bases at V and 3 bases at J, with 7 bases between. This CDR3 has 14 residues. The CDR3 sequence is CASSLSGQQNTLYF. CDR3 bases read: TGTGCTAGCAGTTTATCGGGACAACAAAAC.

As to this clone: Mouse germline and gene names are used. Coverage ceases 4 residues before the CDR3 finishes, and the germline J gene fills in the end. The V and J genes are TRBV13-1 and TRBJ2-2; D perhaps matches TRBD1 (6 bases). The CDR3 consists of 15 residues. The ends were cut back, 5 bases at V and 1 base at J, with 12 bases in the middle. Germline V gives CDR1 NSHNY, CDR2 SYGAGN. The CDR3 here is CASSRDKLNTGQLYF. The DNA read from the CDR3 is TGTGCCAGCAGCCGGGACAAGCTAAACACCGGG.

This clone was seen at least ten times. Gene names denote mouse genes. The read ends 4 residues early relative to the CDR3; the germline J gene fills the gap. Other DNA sequences of this sample code for an identical CDR3. The chain combines TRBV1 with TRBJ2-2, with unresolved D. Germline CDR1 NSQYPW, CDR2 LRSPGD (reference sequence). Between the trimmed V and J ends, which lost 1 base and 4 bases, there was a span of 1 base. The CDR3 covers 12 residues. The CDR3 loop is CTCSAGTGQLYF. Partial CDR3 DNA: TGCACCTGCAGTGCAGGCACCGGG.

This clone was seen more than once but under ten times. Gene labels here are mouse ones. Sequencing ends 4 residues short of the CDR3 end; the germline J gene provides the rest. The chain combines TRBV13-2 with TRBJ2-5; 8 bases align to TRBD1. The V gene end was trimmed by 2 bases and the J gene end by 2 bases; junction bases not matched to a gene: 4. Germline values: CDR1 NNHNN, CDR2 SYGAGS (reference sequence). The CDR3 contains 15 residues. The CDR3: CASGDRGRAQDTQYF. The CDR3 bases that were read are TGTGCCAGCGGTGACAGGGGGCGGGCCCAAGAC.

About this clone itself: Genes here carry mouse names. Sequencing ends 4 residues short of the CDR3 end; the germline J gene provides the rest. The rearrangement joins TRBV1 to TRBJ2-3; TRBD1 might be the D (5 bases). V was pared by 4 bases and J by 4 bases, with 9 bases between. The CDR3 loop spans 13 amino acids. The germline V gene encodes CDR1 NSQYPW and CDR2 LRSPGD (reference sequence). Incomplete CDR3 DNA: TGCACCTGCAGTGGCAGGGCTCCAGAA. Residues: CTCSGRAPE. The entire CDR3 protein is CTCSGRAPETLYF.

This clone showed up just a few times. Gene names and germline match the mouse. The read finishes 4 residues shy of the CDR3 end, and the germline J gene is used to complete it. The chain combines TRBV5 with TRBJ2-3, with D possibly matching TRBD1 (5 bases). Germline V gene sequence: CDR1 LGHNA, CDR2 YNLKQL (reference sequence). This CDR3 spans 16 amino acids. V shed 1 base and J shed 0 bases, with 11 bases lying between them. The CDR3 DNA, read in part, is TGTGCCAGCAGCCAAGGGACACCCTCTAGTGCAGAA. Residues: CASSQGTPSSAE. The whole CDR3 sequence reads CASSQGTPSSAETLYF.

This clone was seen only a few times. Gene names are the mouse ones. The read ends 4 residues shy of where the CDR3 ends; the end is completed using the germline J gene. Other DNA sequences within the sample encode an identical CDR3. The rearrangement joins TRBV13-1 to TRBJ2-5; TRBD2 agrees at 7 bases. CDR1 is NSHNY, CDR2 SYGAGN, per germline. The CDR3 length is 14 residues. The CDR3 here is CASSDDWGEDTQYF. The sequenced part of the CDR3 DNA is TGTGCCAGCAGTGATGATTGGGGGGAAGAC.

This clone was picked up a small number of times. The genes are named according to mouse. The CDR3 is cut off 4 residues early in the read; its end comes from the germline J gene. J is TRBJ2-1 and V is TRBV19, with D possibly TRBD2 on 6 matching bases. V was trimmed by 1 base and J by 5 bases, leaving 10 bases between them. Germline V gene lookup returns CDR1 FNHDT and CDR2 SITEND (reference sequence). CDR3 size: 14 residues. The DNA read from the CDR3 is TGTGCCAGCAGTATATCTGACTGGAATGCT. It yields the protein CASSISDWNA. The complete CDR3 sequence is CASSISDWNAEQFF.

About this clone itself: Mouse gene names apply. The read ends 4 residues before the CDR3 terminus; that terminus is restored from the germline J gene. Different DNA sequences within this sample yield the same CDR3. The chain links TRBV1 to TRBJ1-1; D unresolved. Germline CDR1 NSQYPW, CDR2 LRSPGD (reference sequence). This CDR3 region has 12 residues. Between the trimmed V and J ends, which lost 0 bases and 4 bases, there was a span of 3 bases. The CDR3 is CTCSADTTEVFF. CDR3 bases read: TGCACCTGCAGTGCAGACACCACA.

This clone appeared many times. Mouse gene names apply. The read stops 4 residues short of the end of the CDR3; the missing end is completed from the germline J gene. The V call is TRBV14, the J call TRBJ2-1; TRBD1 might be the D (6 bases). Germline V lookup: CDR1 SGHDT, CDR2 FRDEAV. The CDR3 runs 13 residues. The covered CDR3 bases are TGTGCCAGCAGTCAGGGGCCGGGGGCT. Residues: CASSQGPGA. The complete CDR3 sequence is CASSQGPGAEQFF.

This clone was counted a few times. The genes and germline here are from mouse. The read falls 4 residues short of the CDR3 end, and the missing part is taken from the germline J gene. This chain links TRBV14 with TRBJ2-7; 11 bases map to TRBD1. The CDR3 extends over 15 amino acids. Germline-derived CDR1 and CDR2 are SGHDT and FRDEAV. CDR3 amino acids: CASSPPGQGVYEQYF. CDR3 bases read: TGTGCCAGCAGTCCACCGGGACAGGGGGTTTAT. The full variable domain, completed using reference TRBV14 and TRBJ2-7, is EAGVTQSPRYAVLQEGQAVSFWCDPISGHDTLYWYQQPRDQGPQLLVYFRDEAVIDNSQLPSDRFSAVRPKGTNSTLKIQSAKQGDTATYLCASSPPGQGVYEQYFGPGTRLTVL.